A selection of T cell receptor beta chains follows, all from one sample in a study of cytomegalovirus exposure and HLA in healthy donors. Some clones are missing from TCRdb's copy, which holds only in-frame ones; the method was immunoSEQ multiplex PCR. The sample yields over 150,000 clones, about four fifths seen once. The sequencing input was PBMCs. These receptors all stem from a woman in her twenties or thirties in good health and CMV-seropositive. CDR3s include the opening cysteine and the closing phenylalanine or tryptophan. Each record gives: J gene, D gene, clone size, V gene, CDR3 DNA, CDR3 protein. A D gene is named only where the DNA matches it firmly. Clone size is given for some rows only: seen once, a few or many times, or a class if the clone is expanded.

TRBJ1-6,-,-,TRBV11-1,TGTGCCAGCAGCTTTGGGAGCGGTTCACCCCTCCACTTT,CASSFGSGSPLHF
TRBJ1-6,-,few,TRBV6-1,TGTGCCAGCAGGGAACGGTACTATAATTCACCCCTCCACTTT,CASRERYYNSPLHF
TRBJ2-5,-,-,TRBV4-1,TGCGCCAGCAGCCAAGTATCCGGACTTTTCTCAGAGACCCAGTACTTC,CASSQVSGLFSETQYF
TRBJ2-3,-,-,TRBV6-4,TGTGCCAGCAGTCCCACCCGGCTAGGTACGCAGTATTTT,CASSPTRLGTQYF
TRBJ1-1,TRBD1,few,TRBV5-1,TGCGCCAGCAGCTTGGGGGACAGGGGGATGAACACTGAAGCTTTCTTT,CASSLGDRGMNTEAFF
TRBJ2-7,TRBD2,-,TRBV15,TGTGCCACCAGCAGAGATAGTTACCCGGGACTAGTAATTGGCGAGCAGTACTTC,CATSRDSYPGLVIGEQYF
TRBJ2-1,-,few,TRBV5-6,TGTGCCAGCAGTTACATATACAATGAGCAGTTCTTC,CASSYIYNEQFF
TRBJ1-1,TRBD1,few,TRBV14,TGTGCCAGCAGCCAAGATCTTTACCCACAGGGGATGAACACTGAAGCTTTCTTT,CASSQDLYPQGMNTEAFF
TRBJ2-7,TRBD1,few,TRBV29-1,TGCAGCACACGGGGACAGGGGGAAGAGCAGTACTTC,CSTRGQGEEQYF
TRBJ1-1,-,-,TRBV7-9,TGTGCCAGCAGCTCCCGAGCGGGTGGAGCTTTCTTT,CASSSRAGGAFF
TRBJ2-5,TRBD2,-,TRBV5-1,TGCGCCAGCAGCTTTAGCGGGGGGGGCCAAGAGACCCAGTACTTC,CASSFSGGGQETQYF
TRBJ1-2,-,-,TRBV9,TGTGCCAGCAGCGTAGAGGCCCAGGGCACCTATGGCTACACCTTC,CASSVEAQGTYGYTF
TRBJ1-3,-,-,TRBV27,TGTGCCAGCAGTTTAGTAGCTGGAAACACCATATATTTT,CASSLVAGNTIYF
TRBJ2-7,-,-,TRBV7-6,TGTGCCAGCAGCGCATACAGGGACTCCTACGAGCAGTACTTC,CASSAYRDSYEQYF
TRBJ2-5,-,-,TRBV4-3,TGCGCCAGCAGCCAAGATCGGCGGGGAAGAGGGCAAGAGACCCAGTACTTC,CASSQDRRGRGQETQYF
TRBJ2-1,TRBD2,-,TRBV5-1,TGCGCCAGCAGCGACGCTAGCGGGCGGGGACAGTTCTTC,CASSDASGRGQFF
TRBJ2-3,-,-,TRBV28,TGTGCCAGCAGTTTAACCGGGGGAACAGATACGCAGTATTTT,CASSLTGGTDTQYF
TRBJ2-1,TRBD1,-,TRBV14,TGTGCCAGCAGCCCAACCCACAGGGGGCAGTTCTTC,CASSPTHRGQFF
TRBJ2-7,-,few,TRBV5-1,TGCGCCAGCAGCTTGCGTCCAGGGAACTACGAGCAGTACTTC,CASSLRPGNYEQYF
TRBJ2-7,-,-,TRBV28,TGTGCCAGCAGCCCTTGGAGATCCAACGAGCAGTACTTC,CASSPWRSNEQYF
TRBJ1-5,TRBD1,-,TRBV28,TGTGCCAGCAGCGAAGGGGACAGGGGGCATCAGCCCCAGCATTTT,CASSEGDRGHQPQHF
TRBJ2-7,TRBD1,once,TRBV18,TGTGCCAGCTCACGGACAGGGGTATCGGTTTACGAGCAGTACTTC,CASSRTGVSVYEQYF
TRBJ1-6,TRBD1,-,TRBV5-6,TGTGCCAGCAGCTTGGCATTAACAGGGGAGAGGAATTCACCCCTCCACTTT,CASSLALTGERNSPLHF
TRBJ1-1,TRBD1,-,TRBV5-1,TGCGCCAGCAGCTTGGAAGGGACAGGAAAAGCTTTCTTT,CASSLEGTGKAFF
TRBJ1-1,-,-,TRBV6-5,TGTGCCAGCAGTTTGAGGGGGATGAACACTGAAGCTTTCTTT,CASSLRGMNTEAFF
TRBJ2-2,-,-,TRBV7-8,TGTGCCAGCAGCTCGGAGTATGCCACCGGGGAGCTGTTTTTT,CASSSEYATGELFF
TRBJ2-7,TRBD2,-,TRBV10-2,TGCGCCGGGAGTAGCGGGGGGGAACTCCACGAGCAGTACTTC,CAGSSGGELHEQYF
TRBJ2-1,-,-,TRBV5-1,TGCGCCAGCAGCGCAACCGGGACAATAGACAATGAGCAGTTCTTC,CASSATGTIDNEQFF
TRBJ2-7,TRBD1,-,TRBV5-1,TGCGCCAGCAGCCGGGGACAGCTCTTGTCTTCCGAGCAGTACTTC,CASSRGQLLSSEQYF
TRBJ1-1,-,few,TRBV11-3,TGTGCCAGCAGCCCCGGTCCGAACACTGAAGCTTTCTTT,CASSPGPNTEAFF
TRBJ2-5,TRBD2,-,TRBV18,TGTGCCAGCTCACCACAGACTAGCGGGGGTGACCAGGAGACCCAGTACTTC,CASSPQTSGGDQETQYF
TRBJ2-7,TRBD1,-,TRBV15,TGTGCCACCAGCAGAGTACCGGGACAGGGTCACGAGCAGTACTTC,CATSRVPGQGHEQYF
TRBJ1-1,TRBD1,-,TRBV14,TGTGCCAGCAGCCAATTTGGACAGGGAGGGTACACTGAAGCTTTCTTT,CASSQFGQGGYTEAFF
TRBJ1-1,TRBD1,once,TRBV6-6,TGTGCCAGCAGTTATGAGGGGGCCCTGAACACTGAAGCTTTCTTT,CASSYEGALNTEAFF
TRBJ1-6,-,-,TRBV23-1,TGCGCCAGCATTCCCAGGGCCATACCCCTCCACTTT,CASIPRAIPLHF